The sequence of this T cell receptor beta chain was determined in a study of blood T cell repertoires in COVID-19. The CDR3 is 16 residues long. The germline V gene has CDR1 LGHNA and CDR2 YSLEER. Trimming took 4 bases from V and 4 from J; bases not matched to a gene: 11. Here immunoSEQ multiplex PCR was the method, and the copy in TCRdb shows in-frame clones only, minus some. The table includes 250,000 to 350,000 clones, roughly 90% detected once. This clone was detected a few times. The sequencing input was peripheral blood. The origin of this receptor is a woman between 45 and 60 years old with active or convalescent COVID-19. The chain recombines TRBV4-3 with TRBJ1-1; 8 bases fit TRBD1. The CDR3, as DNA: TGCGCCAGCAGCCGAACTATGGGACAGGCGCGCACTGAAGCTTTCTTT. Translated: CASSRTMGQARTEAFF.